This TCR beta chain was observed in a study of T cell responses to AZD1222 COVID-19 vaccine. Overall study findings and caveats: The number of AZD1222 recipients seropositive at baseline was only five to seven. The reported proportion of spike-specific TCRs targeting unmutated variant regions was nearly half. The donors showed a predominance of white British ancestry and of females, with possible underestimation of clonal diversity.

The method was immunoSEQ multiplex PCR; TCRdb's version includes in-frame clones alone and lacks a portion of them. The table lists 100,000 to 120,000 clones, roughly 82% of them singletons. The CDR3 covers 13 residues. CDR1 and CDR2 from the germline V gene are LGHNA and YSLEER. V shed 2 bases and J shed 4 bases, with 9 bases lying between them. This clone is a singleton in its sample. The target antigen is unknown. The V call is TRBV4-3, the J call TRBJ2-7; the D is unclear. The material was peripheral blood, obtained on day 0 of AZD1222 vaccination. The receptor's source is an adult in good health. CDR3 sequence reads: CASSQSMGYEQYF. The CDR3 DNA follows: TGCGCCAGCAGCCAATCTATGGGGTACGAGCAGTACTTC.